A selection of T cell receptor beta chains follows, all from one sample in a study of blood T cell repertoires in COVID-19. The method was immunoSEQ multiplex PCR; TCRdb's version includes in-frame clones alone and lacks a portion of them. The data show about 130,000 clones, with less than 90% seen just once and about a quarter held by the top ten. Input material: peripheral blood. The receptors originated from a woman of 80 years or more with acute or convalescent COVID-19. Each CDR3 is given with its conserved first and last residue. A D gene is named only where the DNA matches it firmly. Clone size is shown for a subset of rows, as once, few, many or a class of expanded clone.

TRBV18	-	TRBJ1-6	few	CASSTDTISPLHF	TGTGCCAGCTCAACGGACACAATCTCACCCCTCCACTTT
TRBV10-1	-	TRBJ1-5	-	CASSDSGPPQHF	TGCGCCAGCAGTGACTCGGGTCCGCCCCAGCATTTT
TRBV3-1/TRBV3-2	-	TRBJ1-4	once	CASSLTGGASEKLFF	TGTGCCAGCAGCCTCACCGGGGGGGCGAGTGAAAAACTGTTTTTT
TRBV27	-	TRBJ1-5	-	CASSFVMGRDQPQHF	TGTGCCAGCAGTTTCGTTATGGGGAGGGATCAGCCCCAGCATTTT
TRBV28	TRBD1	TRBJ1-5	-	CASSGTGGGGNQPQHF	TGTGCCAGCAGTGGAACAGGGGGGGGTGGGAATCAGCCCCAGCATTTT
TRBV6-5	TRBD1	TRBJ1-4	-	CATHRTGGDEKLFF	TGTGCCACCCATCGGACAGGGGGGGATGAAAAACTGTTTTTT
TRBV5-1	-	TRBJ2-2	-	CASRSSANTGELFF	TGCGCCAGCAGATCTAGCGCGAACACCGGGGAGCTGTTTTTT
TRBV18	-	TRBJ1-1	-	CASSSDSRQEAFF	TGTGCCAGCTCCAGCGACAGCCGCCAGGAAGCTTTCTTT
TRBV10-2	-	TRBJ1-6	-	CATGTLSYNSPLHF	TGCGCCACCGGGACACTCTCCTATAATTCACCCCTCCACTTT
TRBV5-4	-	TRBJ2-5	-	CASSLVSERQETQYF	TGTGCCAGCAGCTTGGTGTCCGAGAGGCAAGAGACCCAGTACTTC
TRBV9	-	TRBJ2-6	-	CASSVAPGLGANVLTF	TGTGCCAGCAGCGTAGCCCCGGGGTTGGGGGCCAACGTCCTGACTTTC
TRBV2	-	TRBJ1-2	-	CASSETYRDGVYGYTF	TGTGCCAGCAGTGAAACTTACAGGGACGGGGTCTATGGCTACACCTTC
TRBV25-1	TRBD1	TRBJ1-1	-	CASSEWGTGAGTEAFF	TGTGCCAGCAGTGAATGGGGGACAGGGGCCGGAACTGAAGCTTTCTTT
TRBV27	-	TRBJ2-5	once	CASRGAGIQTQYF	TGTGCCAGCAGGGGGGCCGGGATCCAGACCCAGTACTTC
TRBV11-1	-	TRBJ1-2	-	CASSNPGEYYGYTF	TGTGCCAGCAGCAACCCAGGGGAGTACTATGGCTACACCTTC
TRBV20-1	-	TRBJ1-2	few	CSADTGKGYTF	TGCAGTGCTGATACAGGGAAAGGCTACACCTTC
TRBV5-1	-	TRBJ1-2	once	CASGPIRGDGYTF	TGCGCCAGCGGCCCTATTCGGGGGGATGGCTACACCTTC
TRBV5-6	TRBD1	TRBJ2-5	-	CASSRNRGKETQYF	TGTGCCAGCAGCCGCAACAGGGGGAAGGAGACCCAGTACTTC
TRBV6-6	-	TRBJ1-2	-	CASSYPLDFNYGYTF	TGTGCCAGCAGTTACCCCCTGGACTTTAACTATGGCTACACCTTC
TRBV28	-	TRBJ1-2	-	CASSRFLRYGYTF	TGTGCCAGCAGTCGCTTCCTGCGCTATGGCTACACCTTC
TRBV6-5	-	TRBJ1-6	-	CASSYSNTGSDSPLHF	TGTGCCAGCAGTTACTCGAATACAGGGTCGGATTCACCCCTCCACTTT
TRBV11-3	-	TRBJ1-1	-	CASSDQGGITEAFF	TGTGCCAGCAGCGACCAGGGAGGTATCACTGAAGCTTTCTTT
TRBV7-9	-	TRBJ1-2	-	CASSGSYGYTF	TGTGCCAGCAGCGGCAGCTATGGCTACACCTTC
TRBV11-2	-	TRBJ1-1	-	CASSLSRVATEAFF	TGTGCCAGCAGTCTATCCCGAGTAGCCACTGAAGCTTTCTTT
TRBV19	TRBD1	TRBJ1-1	-	CASSYVTGTTEAFF	TGTGCCAGTAGCTACGTGACAGGGACCACTGAAGCTTTCTTT
TRBV2	-	TRBJ2-5	-	CASTVQTAEETQYF	TGTGCCAGCACAGTGCAGACAGCCGAAGAGACCCAGTACTTC
TRBV11-2	-	TRBJ2-5	few	CASSLDRGFSSETQYF	TGTGCCAGCAGCTTAGATCGGGGGTTTAGTAGCGAGACCCAGTACTTC
TRBV7-2	-	TRBJ1-6	few	CASSLRAAGFNSPLHF	TGTGCCAGCAGCTTAAGGGCAGCAGGGTTTAATTCACCCCTCCACTTT
TRBV6-5	-	TRBJ1-1	-	CASSYSNSGRAFF	TGTGCCAGCAGTTACTCGAATTCAGGGCGGGCTTTCTTT
TRBV4-2	TRBD1	TRBJ2-7	-	CASGLAGTGSYEQYF	TGTGCCAGCGGCTTGGCCGGGACAGGGAGTTACGAGCAGTACTTC
TRBV21-1	-	TRBJ1-3	-	CASSNFGALRSGNTIYF	TGTGCCAGCAGCAATTTTGGGGCCTTAAGGTCTGGAAACACCATATATTTT
TRBV7-3	TRBD1	TRBJ1-4	-	CASSSGTGSELFF	TGTGCCAGCTCCTCCGGGACAGGCTCCGAACTGTTTTTT
TRBV7-2	-	TRBJ2-5	-	CASSLDYRQETQYF	TGTGCCAGCAGCTTAGATTACAGACAAGAGACCCAGTACTTC
TRBV5-1	TRBD2	TRBJ2-3	-	CASSLLTSGGAADTQYF	TGCGCCAGCAGCTTGCTGACTAGCGGGGGGGCAGCAGATACGCAGTATTTT
TRBV7-9	-	TRBJ1-2	-	CASSRISQGHGYTF	TGTGCCAGCAGCCGTATCTCGCAGGGGCATGGCTACACCTTC
TRBV20-1	-	TRBJ1-5	-	CSASWLGLSGQPQHF	TGCAGTGCTAGTTGGTTGGGGCTATCAGGTCAGCCCCAGCATTTT
TRBV5-1	TRBD1	TRBJ2-3	-	CASSIGTGSTDTQYF	TGCGCCAGCAGTATCGGGACAGGGAGTACAGATACGCAGTATTTT
TRBV18	-	TRBJ1-5	-	CASSPRSRGGNQPQHF	TGTGCCAGCTCACCTAGAAGTCGGGGTGGCAATCAGCCCCAGCATTTT
TRBV21-1	-	TRBJ2-3	-	CASSKDGAKPSTDTQYF	TGTGCCAGCAGCAAAGACGGAGCGAAACCGAGCACAGATACGCAGTATTTT
TRBV16	TRBD1	TRBJ2-7	-	CASSRDSTYEQYF	TGTGCCAGCAGCCGGGACAGCACCTACGAGCAGTACTTC
TRBV12-3/TRBV12-4	-	TRBJ1-1	-	CASSLQVNTEAFF	TGTGCCAGCAGCTTACAGGTGAACACTGAAGCTTTCTTT
TRBV28	-	TRBJ2-3	-	CASSPLGGRTDTQYF	TGTGCCAGCAGTCCCCTGGGGGGGCGCACAGATACGCAGTATTTT
TRBV4-1	-	TRBJ1-4	-	CASSRFPRGRANEKLFF	TGCGCCAGCAGCCGATTCCCCAGGGGTCGGGCTAATGAAAAACTGTTTTTT
TRBV20-1	TRBD1	TRBJ1-2	-	CSASGTGQGITNYGYTF	TGCAGTGCTAGTGGGACGGGACAGGGTATTACTAACTATGGCTACACCTTC
TRBV6-2/TRBV6-3	-	TRBJ2-7	few	CASSPSGGKDEQYF	TGTGCCAGCAGCCCCTCCGGGGGTAAGGACGAGCAGTACTTC
TRBV7-3	-	TRBJ2-1	few	CASSSDSYNEQFF	TGTGCCAGCAGCTCCGACTCGTACAATGAGCAGTTCTTC
TRBV2	TRBD1	TRBJ1-1	-	CASSEVKGAQGEAFF	TGTGCCAGCAGTGAAGTCAAGGGGGCGCAGGGTGAAGCTTTCTTT
TRBV28	TRBD1	TRBJ1-5	-	CASRRGTGGIQPQHF	TGTGCCAGCAGACGGGGGACAGGGGGAATTCAGCCCCAGCATTTT
TRBV20-1	-	TRBJ2-1	once	CSSSLRGEQFF	TGCAGTTCATCACTCAGGGGCGAGCAGTTCTTC
TRBV7-9	TRBD2	TRBJ2-5	-	CASSLQSGGAHKTQYF	TGTGCCAGCAGCTTGCAGAGCGGGGGGGCACACAAGACCCAGTACTTC